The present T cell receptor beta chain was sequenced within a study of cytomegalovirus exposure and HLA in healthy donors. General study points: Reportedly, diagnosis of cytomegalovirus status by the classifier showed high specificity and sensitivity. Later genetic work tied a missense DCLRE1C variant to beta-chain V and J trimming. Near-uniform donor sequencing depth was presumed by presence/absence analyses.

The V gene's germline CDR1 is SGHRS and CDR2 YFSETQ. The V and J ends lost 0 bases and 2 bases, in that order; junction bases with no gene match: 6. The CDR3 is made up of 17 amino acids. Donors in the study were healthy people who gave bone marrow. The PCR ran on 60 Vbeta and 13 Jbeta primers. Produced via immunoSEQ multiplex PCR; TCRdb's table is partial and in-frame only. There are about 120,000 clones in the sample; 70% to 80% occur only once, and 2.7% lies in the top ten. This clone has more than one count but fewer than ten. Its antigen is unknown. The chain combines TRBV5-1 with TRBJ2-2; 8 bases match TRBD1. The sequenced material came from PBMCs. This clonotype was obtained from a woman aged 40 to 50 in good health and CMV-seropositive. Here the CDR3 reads CASSLAPQGANTGELFF. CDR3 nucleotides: TGCGCCAGCAGCTTGGCCCCGCAGGGGGCCAACACCGGGGAGCTGTTTTTT. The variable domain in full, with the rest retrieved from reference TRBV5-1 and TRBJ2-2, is KAGVTQTPRYLIKTRGQQVTLSCSPISGHRSVSWYQQTPGQGLQFLFEYFSETQRNKGNFPGRFSGRQFSNSRSEMNVSTLELGDSALYLCASSLAPQGANTGELFFGEGSRLTVL.